This is a list of T cell receptor beta chains from one sample in a study of shared clonotypes between healthy human individuals. Here immunoSEQ multiplex PCR was the method, and the copy in TCRdb shows in-frame clones only, minus some. The profile covers about 2 million clones, with about 95% appearing a single time and 1.2% taken by the ten largest. What was sequenced was naive CD8+ T cells sorted from blood. These receptors came from a man aged 18 to 29 in good health. Each CDR3 is given without its conserved first and last residue. Fields, in order: CDR3 protein, V gene, CDR3 length, J gene.

cdr3_aa: ASSTYDRATEAF
v_call: TRBV7-9
cdr3_length: 12
j_call: TRBJ1-1

cdr3_aa: ASSPTTEGGYNYGYT
v_call: TRBV7-6
cdr3_length: 15
j_call: TRBJ1-2

cdr3_aa: ASSAISEGF
v_call: TRBV6-4
cdr3_length: 9
j_call: TRBJ2-1

cdr3_aa: ASSLVSGTAYEQY
v_call: TRBV7-2
cdr3_length: 13
j_call: TRBJ2-7

cdr3_aa: ASSYGAAYEQY
v_call: TRBV5-6
cdr3_length: 11
j_call: TRBJ2-7

cdr3_aa: ASSTPLAAGYNEQF
v_call: TRBV7-9
cdr3_length: 14
j_call: TRBJ2-1

cdr3_aa: ASTTTVAYGYT
v_call: TRBV19
cdr3_length: 11
j_call: TRBJ1-2

cdr3_aa: ASSFVPGKRNQPQH
v_call: TRBV11-3
cdr3_length: 14
j_call: TRBJ1-5

cdr3_aa: ASADFGQVYGYT
v_call: TRBV7-8
cdr3_length: 12
j_call: TRBJ1-2

cdr3_aa: ASSCPSEPVYEQY
v_call: TRBV7-3
cdr3_length: 13
j_call: TRBJ2-7

cdr3_aa: ASSQGWGYYSNQPQH
v_call: TRBV4-3
cdr3_length: 15
j_call: TRBJ1-5

cdr3_aa: ASNIGSTEAF
v_call: TRBV5-6
cdr3_length: 10
j_call: TRBJ1-1

cdr3_aa: ASSPLAGGADTQY
v_call: TRBV28
cdr3_length: 13
j_call: TRBJ2-3

cdr3_aa: AYEWSPDPLPGTVNEQY
v_call: TRBV11-3
cdr3_length: 17
j_call: TRBJ2-7

cdr3_aa: ASSLTGTGTETDTQY
v_call: TRBV7-3
cdr3_length: 15
j_call: TRBJ2-3

cdr3_aa: ASSRTTGTVIPNTGELF
v_call: TRBV14
cdr3_length: 17
j_call: TRBJ2-2

cdr3_aa: ASSLQSSYEQY
v_call: TRBV5-1
cdr3_length: 11
j_call: TRBJ2-7

cdr3_aa: ASRLFRGNQPQH
v_call: TRBV5-6
cdr3_length: 12
j_call: TRBJ1-5

cdr3_aa: ASGWGNQGEQETQY
v_call: TRBV2
cdr3_length: 14
j_call: TRBJ2-5

cdr3_aa: ASSLWERTNNEQF
v_call: TRBV5-4
cdr3_length: 13
j_call: TRBJ2-1

cdr3_aa: ASSASGRGDEQF
v_call: TRBV10-1
cdr3_length: 12
j_call: TRBJ2-1

cdr3_aa: ASSLISGIGAYNEQF
v_call: TRBV5-1
cdr3_length: 15
j_call: TRBJ2-1

cdr3_aa: ASSYTLDRGNGELF
v_call: TRBV6-5
cdr3_length: 14
j_call: TRBJ2-2

cdr3_aa: ASRDGQGNQPQH
v_call: TRBV10-2
cdr3_length: 12
j_call: TRBJ1-5

cdr3_aa: ASSSHQQTGEGYT
v_call: TRBV4-1
cdr3_length: 13
j_call: TRBJ1-2

cdr3_aa: ASSVGGWDEQF
v_call: TRBV9
cdr3_length: 11
j_call: TRBJ2-1

cdr3_aa: ASSLGVGGTDTQY
v_call: TRBV7-2
cdr3_length: 13
j_call: TRBJ2-3

cdr3_aa: ASRGSGSIQETQY
v_call: TRBV28
cdr3_length: 13
j_call: TRBJ2-5

cdr3_aa: ASSYGRLYEQY
v_call: TRBV6-6
cdr3_length: 11
j_call: TRBJ2-7

cdr3_aa: ASRDRDTGELF
v_call: TRBV6-1
cdr3_length: 11
j_call: TRBJ2-2

cdr3_aa: ASSPRSSPGHEQF
v_call: TRBV4-3
cdr3_length: 13
j_call: TRBJ2-1

cdr3_aa: ASNQDAHEQY
v_call: TRBV6-6
cdr3_length: 10
j_call: TRBJ2-7

cdr3_aa: ASMTHSYEQY
v_call: TRBV27
cdr3_length: 10
j_call: TRBJ2-7

cdr3_aa: ASKPGLDTSPLH
v_call: TRBV27
cdr3_length: 12
j_call: TRBJ1-6

cdr3_aa: ASSLAGADGYT
v_call: TRBV7-8
cdr3_length: 11
j_call: TRBJ1-2

cdr3_aa: ASSLAEQETQY
v_call: TRBV5-6
cdr3_length: 11
j_call: TRBJ2-5

cdr3_aa: ASSSDLLTGTDGNTIY
v_call: TRBV5-4
cdr3_length: 16
j_call: TRBJ1-3

cdr3_aa: ASSQTGGAVHEQY
v_call: TRBV16
cdr3_length: 13
j_call: TRBJ2-7

cdr3_aa: ASQRDRGYDEQF
v_call: TRBV2
cdr3_length: 12
j_call: TRBJ2-1

cdr3_aa: ASSPHGGAYYNEQF
v_call: TRBV7-3
cdr3_length: 14
j_call: TRBJ2-1

cdr3_aa: ASSLDPTDTQY
v_call: TRBV7-9
cdr3_length: 11
j_call: TRBJ2-3

cdr3_aa: ASSPLWTGRAQPQH
v_call: TRBV27
cdr3_length: 14
j_call: TRBJ1-5

cdr3_aa: ASSLVGNTEAF
v_call: TRBV7-9
cdr3_length: 11
j_call: TRBJ1-1

cdr3_aa: ASSLAGRQETQY
v_call: TRBV7-6
cdr3_length: 12
j_call: TRBJ2-5

cdr3_aa: ASSFTGSYEQY
v_call: TRBV5-4
cdr3_length: 11
j_call: TRBJ2-7

cdr3_aa: ASSERPGKNQPQH
v_call: TRBV6-1
cdr3_length: 13
j_call: TRBJ1-5

cdr3_aa: ASSFNRGPGEQY
v_call: TRBV5-1
cdr3_length: 12
j_call: TRBJ2-7

cdr3_aa: AWRKNTEAF
v_call: TRBV30
cdr3_length: 9
j_call: TRBJ1-1

cdr3_aa: ASNGGWTDTQY
v_call: TRBV9
cdr3_length: 11
j_call: TRBJ2-3

cdr3_aa: ASSQVGGVPSYEQY
v_call: TRBV4-1
cdr3_length: 14
j_call: TRBJ2-7

cdr3_aa: ASSLMGDRGIQETQY
v_call: TRBV4-1
cdr3_length: 15
j_call: TRBJ2-5

cdr3_aa: ASSLGVIYT
v_call: TRBV11-2
cdr3_length: 9
j_call: TRBJ1-2

cdr3_aa: ASRTHRNEKGRAH
v_call: TRBV6-5
cdr3_length: 13
j_call: TRBJ1-5

cdr3_aa: ASSVGGWPSDIQY
v_call: TRBV9
cdr3_length: 13
j_call: TRBJ2-4

cdr3_aa: AVGPLGNEQF
v_call: TRBV7-9
cdr3_length: 10
j_call: TRBJ2-1